This TCR beta chain emerged from a study of blood T cell repertoires in COVID-19. V dropped 4 bases and J dropped 0 bases, with 9 bases sitting between them. Per the germline V gene, CDR1 is GTSNPN and CDR2 is SVGIG (reference sequence). The CDR3 runs 13 residues. Generated by immunoSEQ multiplex PCR, the TCRdb table keeps only in-frame clones and is missing some. Among about 100,000 clones, around 92% were seen once, and the ten largest hold 4% to 6%. Material: peripheral blood. The rearrangement links TRBV30 to TRBJ1-1; no firm D call. The TCR comes from a man between 35 and 55 years old with active or convalescent COVID-19. The DNA for the CDR3 is TGTGCCTGGACGTTCGGGGTGAACACTGAAGCTTTCTTT. Translated, it gives CAWTFGVNTEAFF.